This TCR beta chain was obtained from a study of technical replicates of blood from a handful of donors. Germline lookup yields CDR1 SGHRS and CDR2 YFSETQ. V lost 2 bases, J lost 5 bases, and 7 bases lay in between. The length of the CDR3 is 12 residues. TCRdb's copy holds only in-frame clones and misses some; the assay was immunoSEQ multiplex PCR. The sample lists 73,000 or so clones; roughly nine tenths were seen once. Sequences were obtained from T cells isolated from PBMCs. The sequence came from a human donor in good health. The chain carries TRBV5-1 and TRBJ1-1, with a weak D call TRBD1 (5 bases). The CDR3, as DNA: TGCGCCAGCAGCTTCCAGGGTACTGAAGCTTTCTTT. This gives the protein CASSFQGTEAFF.